This entry lists 4 T cell receptor beta chains sequenced from one sample in a study of control samples from healthy donors and cancer patients. Using immunoSEQ multiplex PCR, the repertoire was profiled, and TCRdb retains in-frame clones only, with some absent. The data contain fewer than 200,000 clones, over 80% of them singletons. The sample comprised blood. Source of these receptors: a young man in good health.

About this clone itself: Other nucleotide sequences from this sample produce the same CDR3. The J gene is TRBJ2-7, the V gene TRBV6-5; TRBD1 matches 9 bases. The CDR3 runs to 15 residues. Germline CDR1 MNHEY, CDR2 SVGAGI. V dropped 0 bases and J dropped 1; count of bases not matched to a gene: 1. CDR3 residues: CASSYSGTGSYEQYF. CDR3 DNA sequence: TGTGCCAGCAGTTACTCCGGGACAGGGTCCTACGAGCAGTACTTC.

The gene calls are TRBV10-1 and TRBJ2-3; the match to TRBD2 covers 8 bases. Per germline, CDR1 WNHNN and CDR2 SYGVQD (reference sequence). V trimming: 3 bases; J trimming: 0 bases; junction bases outside the gene matches: 11. The CDR3 consists of 18 residues. CDR3 protein: CASSDVTSGNTSTDTQYF. The CDR3 DNA sequence: TGCGCCAGCAGTGATGTCACTAGCGGAAATACTAGCACAGATACGCAGTATTTT.

The rearrangement joins TRBV5-1 to TRBJ2-3; TRBD1 or TRBD2 may be the D gene (6 bases each). The germline V gene has CDR1 SGHRS and CDR2 YFSETQ. V was shortened by 3 bases and J by 5 bases, with 22 bases between the two germline ends. The CDR3 extends over 17 amino acids. CDR3 amino acids: CASSSPRGAIEGDTQYF. The CDR3 coding sequence is TGCGCCAGCAGCTCCCCGAGGGGGGCTATTGAGGGAGATACGCAGTATTTT.

The rearrangement joins TRBV28 to TRBJ2-1; D ambiguous. The V gene's germline CDR1 is MDHEN and CDR2 SYDVKM. V lost 3 bases and J lost 8, with 5 bases in between. The CDR3 runs 11 residues. The CDR3, as DNA: TGTGCCAGCAGTTTTAATTATGAGCAGTTCTTC. This codes for CASSFNYEQFF.